The clone carrying this T cell receptor beta chain has ten or more counts. The antigen is not known. Researchers made TCR beta libraries by using iRepertoire HTBI primers and running Arm-PCR on CDR3 regions. MiXCR, run by TCRdb on the multiplex PCR reads, gives a single entry per CDR3 protein. The table has some 440,000 distinct CDR3 sequences, about a fifth seen once. Indicated time point: persistent/refractory GD, antithyroid drugs over 5 years with positive TRAb. Generation of the TCR library employed RNA extracted from PBMCs. The sample comes from a study of regulatory T cells in long-lasting Graves disease. CDR1 is MDHEN, CDR2 SYDVKM, per germline. V lost 1 base and J 10 bases, leaving 10 bases between the germline ends. CDR3 length equals 12 residues. Study-wide results and caveats: Persistent Graves' disease cases displayed lower TCR diversity than newly diagnosed ones.

The specimen comprised peripheral blood mononuclear cells (PBMCs), sampled when the disease was refractory, from a patient treated with antithyroid drugs. The V gene is TRBV28, the J gene TRBJ1-1; possible D gene TRBD1, 5 bases. The clonotype was recovered from a female donor with Graves disease. CDR3 sequence reads: CASSLLGTRAFF. As DNA, the CDR3 is TGTGCCAGCAGTTTATTAGGGACCCGAGCTTTCTTT.